This T cell receptor (beta chain) was profiled in a study of shared clonotypes between healthy human individuals. Using immunoSEQ multiplex PCR, the repertoire was profiled, and TCRdb retains in-frame clones only, with some absent. The repertoire holds over 2 million clones, with 85% to 95% as singletons. All the donors were Caucasian adults who lived in Nashville, Tennessee. V shed 5 bases, J shed 9 bases, and the junction held 7 bases outside the gene matches. CDR3 length equals 15 residues. Germline loops: CDR1 SGHTA, CDR2 FQGNSA. The specimen sequenced was naive CD4+ T cells from PBMCs. Subset defined: CD45RA+ positively selected. The chain joins TRBV7-2 to TRBJ2-1; 13 nucleotides line up with TRBD2. This clonotype was sampled from a man aged 18 to 29 in good health. Some clones in this sample may be carry-over from other donors' samples. CDR3 sequence reads: CASSLTSGRSAEQFF. The DNA for the CDR3 is TGTGCCAGCAGCCTGACTAGCGGGAGGTCGGCTGAGCAGTTCTTC.